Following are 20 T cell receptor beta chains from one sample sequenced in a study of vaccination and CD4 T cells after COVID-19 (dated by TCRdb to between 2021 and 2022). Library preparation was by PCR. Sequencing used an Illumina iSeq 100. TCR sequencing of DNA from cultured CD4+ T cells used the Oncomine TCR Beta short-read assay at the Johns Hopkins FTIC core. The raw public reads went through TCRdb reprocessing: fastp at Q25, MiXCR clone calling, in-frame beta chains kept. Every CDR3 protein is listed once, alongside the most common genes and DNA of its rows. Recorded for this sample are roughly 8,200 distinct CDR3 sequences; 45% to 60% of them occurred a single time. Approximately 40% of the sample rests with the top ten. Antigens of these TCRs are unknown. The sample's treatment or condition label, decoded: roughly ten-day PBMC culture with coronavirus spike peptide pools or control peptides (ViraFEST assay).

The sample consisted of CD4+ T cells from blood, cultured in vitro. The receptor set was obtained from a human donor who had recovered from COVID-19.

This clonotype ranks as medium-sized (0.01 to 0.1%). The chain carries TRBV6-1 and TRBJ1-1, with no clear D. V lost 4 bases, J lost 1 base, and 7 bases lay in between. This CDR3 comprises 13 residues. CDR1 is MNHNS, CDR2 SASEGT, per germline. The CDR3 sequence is CASSGWGNTEAFF. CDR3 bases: TGTGCCAGCAGTGGTTGGGGGAACACTGAAGCTTTCTTT.

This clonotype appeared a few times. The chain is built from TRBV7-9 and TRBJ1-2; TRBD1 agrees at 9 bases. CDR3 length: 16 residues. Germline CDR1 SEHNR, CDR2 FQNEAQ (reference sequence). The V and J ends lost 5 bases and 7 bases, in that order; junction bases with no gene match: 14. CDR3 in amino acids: CASSLGQGLGSFGYTF. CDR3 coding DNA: TGTGCCAGCAGCCTAGGACAGGGGTTAGGCTCTTTTGGCTACACCTTC.

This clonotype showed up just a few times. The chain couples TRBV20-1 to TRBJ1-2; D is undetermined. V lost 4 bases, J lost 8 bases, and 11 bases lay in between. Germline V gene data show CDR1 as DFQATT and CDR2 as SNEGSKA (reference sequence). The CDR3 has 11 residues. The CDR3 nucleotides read TGCAGTGCTATTTGGAGGGAAGGCTACACCTTC. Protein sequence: CSAIWREGYTF.

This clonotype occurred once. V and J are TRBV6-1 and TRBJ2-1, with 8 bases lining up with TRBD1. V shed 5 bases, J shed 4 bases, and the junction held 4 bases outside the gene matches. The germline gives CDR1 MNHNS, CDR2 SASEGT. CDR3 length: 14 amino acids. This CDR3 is CASSPGQGYNEQFF. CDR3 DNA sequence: TGTGCCAGCAGTCCTGGACAGGGTTACAATGAGCAGTTCTTC.

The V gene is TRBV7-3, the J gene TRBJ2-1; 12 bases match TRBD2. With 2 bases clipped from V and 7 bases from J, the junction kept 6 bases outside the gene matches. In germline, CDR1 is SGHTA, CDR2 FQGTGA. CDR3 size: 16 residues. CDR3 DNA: TGTGCCAGCAGCTTATCTAGCGGGAGGGGAGAGAATGAGCAGTTCTTC. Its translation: CASSLSSGRGENEQFF. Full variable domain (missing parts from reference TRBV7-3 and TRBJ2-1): GAGVSQTPSNKVTEKGKYVELRCDPISGHTALYWYRQSLGQGPEFLIYFQGTGAADDSGLPNDRFFAVRPEGSVSTLKIQRTERGDSAVYLCASSLSSGRGENEQFFGPGTRLTVL.

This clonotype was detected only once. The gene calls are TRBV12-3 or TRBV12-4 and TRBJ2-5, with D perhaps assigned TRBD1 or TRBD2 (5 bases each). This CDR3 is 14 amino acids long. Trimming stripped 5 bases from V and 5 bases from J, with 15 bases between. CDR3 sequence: CASSPPRGGETQYF. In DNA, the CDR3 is TGTGCCAGCAGTCCCCCAAGGGGCGGGGAGACCCAGTACTTC.

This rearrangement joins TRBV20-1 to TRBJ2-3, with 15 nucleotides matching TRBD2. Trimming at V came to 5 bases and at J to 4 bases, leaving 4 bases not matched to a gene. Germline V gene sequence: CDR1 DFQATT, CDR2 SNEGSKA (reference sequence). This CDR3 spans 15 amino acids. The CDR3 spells CSAGGLAGGADTQYF. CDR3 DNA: TGCAGTGCTGGGGGACTAGCGGGAGGAGCAGATACGCAGTATTTT.

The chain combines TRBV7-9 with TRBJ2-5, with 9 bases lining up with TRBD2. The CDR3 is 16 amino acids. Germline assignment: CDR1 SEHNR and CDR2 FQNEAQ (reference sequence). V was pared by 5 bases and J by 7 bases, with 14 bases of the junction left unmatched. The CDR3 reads CASSPRSGGPAGTQYF. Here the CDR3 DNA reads TGTGCCAGCAGCCCCCGAAGCGGGGGGCCAGCCGGGACCCAGTACTTC.

The CDR3 bases are TGTGCCAGCAGTGACCAGGGGATGGCTGAAGCTTTCTTT. It is translated as CASSDQGMAEAFF. The V and J genes are TRBV2 and TRBJ1-1, with D maybe TRBD1 (6 bases). This CDR3 region has 13 residues. Germline assignment: CDR1 SNHLY and CDR2 FYNNEI. V was cut by 3 bases and J by 6 bases, with 11 bases left in between. Combining the CDR3 with reference TRBV2 and TRBJ1-1 gives the whole variable domain EPEVTQTPSHQVTQMGQEVILRCVPISNHLYFYWYRQILGQKVEFLVSFYNNEISEKSEIFDDQFSVERPDGSNFTLKIRSTKLEDSAMYFCASSDQGMAEAFFGQGTRLTVV.

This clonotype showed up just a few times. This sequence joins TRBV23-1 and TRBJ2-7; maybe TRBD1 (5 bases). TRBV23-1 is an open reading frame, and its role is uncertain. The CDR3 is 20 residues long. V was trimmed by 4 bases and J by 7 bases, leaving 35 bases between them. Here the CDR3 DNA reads TGCGCCAGCAGTCTCCTCTCGGTCCCCCAGGGTCCTCAGATCCCTGGAGAGCAGTACTTC. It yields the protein CASSLLSVPQGPQIPGEQYF.

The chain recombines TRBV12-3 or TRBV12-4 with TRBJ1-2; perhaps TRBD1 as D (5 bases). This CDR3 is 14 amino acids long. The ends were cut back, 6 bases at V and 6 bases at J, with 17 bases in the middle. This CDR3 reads CASSFVGRGDGYTF. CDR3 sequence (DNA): TGTGCCAGCAGCTTCGTGGGGAGGGGTGATGGCTACACCTTC.

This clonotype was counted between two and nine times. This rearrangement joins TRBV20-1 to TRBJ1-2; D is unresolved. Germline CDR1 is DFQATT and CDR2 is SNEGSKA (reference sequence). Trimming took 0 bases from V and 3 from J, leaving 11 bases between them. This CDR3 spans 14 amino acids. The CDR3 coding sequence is TGCAGTGCTAGAGATCCGACCCGGGACTATGGCTACACCTTC. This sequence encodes CSARDPTRDYGYTF.

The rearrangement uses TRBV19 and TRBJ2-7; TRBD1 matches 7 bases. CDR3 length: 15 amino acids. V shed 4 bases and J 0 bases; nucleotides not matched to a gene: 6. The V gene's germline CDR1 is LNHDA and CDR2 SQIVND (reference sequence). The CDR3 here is CASSTLRQGSYEQYF. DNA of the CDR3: TGTGCCAGTAGTACCTTAAGACAGGGCTCCTACGAGCAGTACTTC.

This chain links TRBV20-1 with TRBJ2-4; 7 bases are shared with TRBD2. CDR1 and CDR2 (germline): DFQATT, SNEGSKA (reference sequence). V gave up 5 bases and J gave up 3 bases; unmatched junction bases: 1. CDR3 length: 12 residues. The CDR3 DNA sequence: TGCAGTGCTTGGACTAGCAAAAACATTCAGTACTTC. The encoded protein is CSAWTSKNIQYF.

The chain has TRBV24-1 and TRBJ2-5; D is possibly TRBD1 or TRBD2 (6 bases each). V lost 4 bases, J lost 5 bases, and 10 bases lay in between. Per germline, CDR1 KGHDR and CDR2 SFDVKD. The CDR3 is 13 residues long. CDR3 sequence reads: CATSEQGGETQYF. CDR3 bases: TGTGCCACCAGTGAACAGGGAGGCGAGACCCAGTACTTC.

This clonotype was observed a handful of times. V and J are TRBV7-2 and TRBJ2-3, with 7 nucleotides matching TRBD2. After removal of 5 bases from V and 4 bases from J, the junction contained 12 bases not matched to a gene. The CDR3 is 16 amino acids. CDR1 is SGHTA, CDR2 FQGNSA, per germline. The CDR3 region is CASSQRGGSIPDTQYF. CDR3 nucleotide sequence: TGTGCCAGCAGCCAGAGGGGCGGGAGTATCCCAGATACGCAGTATTTT.

The CDR3 DNA reads TGTGCCAGCAGCTTACAAGCTTGGACAGGGGGTAGCTATGGCTACACCTTC. Amino acid sequence: CASSLQAWTGGSYGYTF. This sequence joins TRBV7-2 and TRBJ1-2, with TRBD1 matching over 10 bases. The length of the CDR3 is 17 residues. The V segment lost 2 bases and the J segment 4 bases; nucleotides outside the gene matches: 10. CDR1 and CDR2 from the germline V gene are SGHTA and FQGNSA.

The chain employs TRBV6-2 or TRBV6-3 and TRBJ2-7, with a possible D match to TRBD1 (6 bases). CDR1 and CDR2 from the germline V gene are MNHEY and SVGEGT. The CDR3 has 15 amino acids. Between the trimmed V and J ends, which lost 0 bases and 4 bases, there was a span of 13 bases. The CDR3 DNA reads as TGTGCCAGCAGTTACTCCCCCGGACAGTGGTACGAGCAGTACTTC. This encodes CASSYSPGQWYEQYF.

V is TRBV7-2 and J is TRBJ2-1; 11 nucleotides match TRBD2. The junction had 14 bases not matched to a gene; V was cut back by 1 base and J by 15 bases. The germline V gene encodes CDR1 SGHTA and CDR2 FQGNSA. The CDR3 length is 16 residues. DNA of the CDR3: TGTGCCAGCAGCTTAGATAGCGGGAGGGGTCCCCCCTCGTGGTTCTTC. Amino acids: CASSLDSGRGPPSWFF.

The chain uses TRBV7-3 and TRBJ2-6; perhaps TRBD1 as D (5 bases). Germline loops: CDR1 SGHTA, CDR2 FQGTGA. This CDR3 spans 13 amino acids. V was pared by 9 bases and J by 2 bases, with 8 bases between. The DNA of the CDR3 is TGTGCCAGACAGGTTACTGGGGCCAACGTCCTGACTTTC. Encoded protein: CARQVTGANVLTF.